Below, 28 T cell receptor beta chains from the same sample are listed, as sequenced in a study of beta chain features in type 1 diabetes. Study conclusions and caveats: People with Type 1 diabetes carried modestly yet significantly shorter TCRB CDR3s in all four CD4+ subsets.

Reverse transcription of all isolated RNA meant that expressed TCRB transcripts were sequenced. This table comes from immunoSEQ multiplex PCR, and its TCRdb copy is limited to in-frame clones, with some not included. The sample records 280,000 or so clones, approximately 16% being singletons. No antigen has been identified for these receptors. Source material: naive CD4+ T cells from blood. The origin of the receptors is a man aged 18 to 30 with type 1 diabetes.

The rearrangement links TRBV28 to TRBJ2-5; D not certain. Deletions cut 6 bases from V and 5 bases from J, with 16 bases between. CDR3 size: 14 residues. Germline V gene data show CDR1 as MDHEN and CDR2 as SYDVKM. The CDR3 loop is CASSLVKRRETQYF. Here the CDR3 DNA reads TGTGCCAGCAGCTTAGTCAAAAGGCGGGAGACCCAGTACTTC.

This clone was recorded a few times. The rearrangement joins TRBV7-9 to TRBJ2-1, with TRBD2 matching over 7 bases. CDR3 length: 12 residues. In germline, CDR1 is SEHNR, CDR2 FQNEAQ (reference sequence). The ends lost 10 bases at V and 4 bases at J; junction bases unmatched: 4. CDR3 DNA: TGTGCCACGACCGGGGGGTACAATGAGCAGTTCTTC. It yields the protein CATTGGYNEQFF.

This clone has more than one count but fewer than ten. The V and J genes are TRBV30 and TRBJ1-6; D is ambiguous. The length of the CDR3 is 15 residues. CDR1 and CDR2 from the germline V gene are GTSNPN and SVGIG (reference sequence). Trimming left V 3 bases short and J 7 bases short, with 16 bases between. CDR3 sequence reads: CAWRIFLGGNSPLHF. CDR3 nucleotide sequence: TGTGCCTGGAGAATCTTCCTTGGCGGAAATTCACCCCTCCACTTT.

The chain links TRBV6-1 to TRBJ1-2, with TRBD1 matching 9 bases. The CDR3 is 16 residues long. Germline trimming cut 4 bases from V and 7 bases from J; bases unmatched to any gene: 13. CDR1 is MNHNS, CDR2 SASEGT, per germline. The CDR3 region is CASSVQGWDRASGYTF. In DNA, the CDR3 is TGTGCCAGCAGTGTCCAAGGTTGGGACAGGGCCAGTGGCTACACCTTC.

In this sample, this clone turned up a few times. The chain carries TRBV6-5 and TRBJ2-7; tentative D call: TRBD1 (6 bases). Trimming removed 5 bases from V and 3 bases from J, with 11 bases in between. CDR3 length equals 13 residues. Germline loops: CDR1 MNHEY, CDR2 SVGAGI. The CDR3 loop reads CASSKGQNYEQYF. In nucleotides, the CDR3 is TGTGCCAGCAGTAAAGGACAGAACTACGAGCAGTACTTC.

The chain is built from TRBV9 and TRBJ1-1; 8 bases are shared with TRBD1. CDR1 and CDR2 (germline): SGDLS, YYNGEE. V trimming: 4 bases; J trimming: 9 bases; junction bases outside the gene matches: 5. This CDR3 region has 12 residues. CDR3 sequence reads: CASSPRDRQAFF. The CDR3 DNA reads as TGTGCCAGCAGCCCAAGGGACAGGCAAGCTTTCTTT. Full variable domain (remainder filled in from reference TRBV9 and TRBJ1-1): DSGVTQTPKHLITATGQRVTLRCSPRSGDLSVYWYQQSLDQGLQFLIQYYNGEERAKGNILERFSAQQFPDLHSELNLSSLELGDSALYFCASSPRDRQAFFGQGTRLTVV.

The chain couples TRBV10-3 to TRBJ1-1, with D possibly being TRBD1 (5 bases). V was pared by 5 bases and J by 1 base, with 8 bases between. This CDR3 spans 13 amino acids. From germline, CDR1 is ENHRY and CDR2 SYGVKD. CDR3 bases: TGTGCCATCAGTCATACAGGGAACACTGAAGCTTTCTTT. Its protein product is CAISHTGNTEAFF.

The chain is built from TRBV28 and TRBJ2-7; 7 bases fit TRBD1. V shed 6 bases and J 1 base; nucleotides not matched to a gene: 3. The CDR3 runs to 13 residues. Germline CDR1 MDHEN, CDR2 SYDVKM. The CDR3 region has the DNA TGTGCCAGCAGGGGGACAGCTTCCTACGAGCAGTACTTC. Its protein product is CASRGTASYEQYF.

CDR3 protein: CASSLGITGGNTEAFF. DNA of the CDR3: TGTGCCAGCAGTTTAGGCATCACAGGGGGGAACACTGAAGCTTTCTTT. V is TRBV28 and J is TRBJ1-1; 8 bases agree with TRBD1. Per the germline V gene, CDR1 is MDHEN and CDR2 is SYDVKM. V gave up 2 bases and J gave up 1 base; unmatched junction bases: 6. The CDR3 extends over 16 amino acids.

The chain combines TRBV23-1 with TRBJ2-7; TRBD2 agrees at 13 bases. TRBV23-1 counts as an open reading frame of uncertain function. V lost 8 bases to trimming and J lost 3 bases; unmatched junction nucleotides: 4. The CDR3 sequence is 14 residues long. DNA for the CDR3: TGCGCCAGCTACGGACTAGCGGGAGTCTACGAGCAGTACTTC. Translated: CASYGLAGVYEQYF.

This clone was counted only a few times. CDR3 coding DNA: TGTGCCAGCAGCCGGGATCTCCGAAATGAAAAACTGTTTTTT. As protein: CASSRDLRNEKLFF. The J gene is TRBJ1-4, the V gene TRBV5-4; D is ambiguous. Trimming pared 4 bases from V and 5 bases from J, leaving 12 bases between. The CDR3 has 14 residues. Germline V gene sequence: CDR1 SGHNT, CDR2 YYREEE (reference sequence).

This clone was detected a few times. J is TRBJ2-3 and V is TRBV9; 7 bases align to TRBD2. Germline V gene sequence: CDR1 SGDLS, CDR2 YYNGEE. The CDR3 sequence is 15 residues long. After removal of 4 bases from V and 0 bases from J, the junction contained 5 bases not matched to a gene. The CDR3 DNA sequence: TGTGCCAGCAGCCCAGAAGCGGGGAGCACAGATACGCAGTATTTT. Its translation: CASSPEAGSTDTQYF.

This clone turned up a few times. DNA for the CDR3: TGTGCCAGCAGCTACACAGGGGAAGGGGAGACCCAGTACTTC. Translated, it gives CASSYTGEGETQYF. This rearrangement joins TRBV7-9 to TRBJ2-5; 7 nucleotides line up with TRBD1. V dropped 4 bases and J dropped 5; count of bases not matched to a gene: 7. CDR1 and CDR2 (germline): SEHNR, FQNEAQ (reference sequence). The CDR3 has 14 residues.

This clone has more than one count but fewer than ten. The chain combines TRBV11-2 with TRBJ1-4, with TRBD1 identical over 9 bases. The CDR3 is 14 residues long. Germline-derived CDR1 and CDR2 are SGHAT and FQNNGV. V trimming: 3 bases; J trimming: 8 bases; junction bases outside the gene matches: 4. This CDR3 is CASSFIDRGEKLFF. The CDR3 nucleotides are TGTGCCAGCAGCTTTATCGACAGGGGGGAAAAACTGTTTTTT.

V and J are TRBV30 and TRBJ2-1; possibly TRBD1 for D (5 bases). V shed 4 bases and J shed 6 bases, with 19 bases lying between them. The germline V gene encodes CDR1 GTSNPN and CDR2 SVGIG (reference sequence). The CDR3 extends over 15 amino acids. This CDR3 reads CAWTLGLPGSNEQFF. The CDR3 DNA reads as TGTGCCTGGACCTTGGGTCTGCCAGGGTCCAATGAGCAGTTCTTC.

This clone was counted between two and nine times. This sequence joins TRBV5-6 and TRBJ1-6; no clear D. This CDR3 spans 14 amino acids. CDR1 SGHDT and CDR2 YYEEEE come from the germline V gene. The V and J ends lost 1 base and 11 bases respectively, with 13 bases between them. CDR3 amino acids: CASSLRGVSAPLHF. The CDR3 nucleotides are TGTGCCAGCAGCTTGCGCGGGGTGTCGGCACCCCTCCACTTT.

The sample holds a few counts of this clone. J is TRBJ1-4 and V is TRBV30; maybe TRBD1 (5 bases). Trimming pared 0 bases from V and 8 bases from J, leaving 13 bases between. In germline, CDR1 is GTSNPN, CDR2 SVGIG (reference sequence). This CDR3 is 14 amino acids long. CDR3: CAWSVGGTGEKLFF. The CDR3 nucleotides read TGTGCCTGGAGTGTCGGAGGGACGGGAGAAAAACTGTTTTTT. Drawing the rest from reference TRBV30 and TRBJ1-4, the complete variable domain is SQTIHQWPATLVQPVGSPLSLECTVEGTSNPNLYWYRQAAGRGLQLLFYSVGIGQISSEVPQNLSASRPQDRQFILSSKKLLLSDSGFYLCAWSVGGTGEKLFFGSGTQLSVL.

A few counts support this clone. This CDR3 is also generated by other DNA sequences in the sample. J is TRBJ2-5 and V is TRBV7-9, with 7 bases lining up with TRBD1. This CDR3 contains 14 residues. V lost 5 bases to trimming and J lost 1 base; unmatched junction nucleotides: 4. In germline, CDR1 is SEHNR, CDR2 FQNEAQ (reference sequence). CDR3 DNA sequence: TGTGCCAGCAGCCTTGGGACAGTCCAAGAGACCCAGTACTTC. Protein product: CASSLGTVQETQYF. The full variable domain, in which reference TRBV7-9 and TRBJ2-5 provide the parts outside the CDR3, is DTGVSQNPRHKITKRGQNVTFRCDPISEHNRLYWYRQTLGQGPEFLTYFQNEAQLEKSRLLSDRFSAERPKGSFSTLEIQRTEQGDSAMYLCASSLGTVQETQYFGPGTRLLVL.

The chain has TRBV4-3 and TRBJ1-5; D unresolved. The CDR3 has 16 residues. The germline V gene encodes CDR1 LGHNA and CDR2 YSLEER. V was cut by 0 bases and J by 6 bases, with 15 bases left in between. The CDR3 is CASSQDQEGGGQPQHF. Here the CDR3 DNA reads TGCGCCAGCAGCCAAGATCAGGAGGGCGGCGGTCAGCCCCAGCATTTT.

A few counts support this clone. The chain is built from TRBV9 and TRBJ2-7, with a weak D call TRBD1 (6 bases). Germline lookup yields CDR1 SGDLS and CDR2 YYNGEE. The CDR3 is made up of 13 amino acids. Trimming took off 4 bases at V and 4 bases at J, with 12 bases between the two ends. CDR3 DNA: TGTGCCAGCAGCCCTCCGGGACAATACGAGCAGTACTTC. Protein product: CASSPPGQYEQYF.

Only one count was recorded for this clone. The chain carries TRBV15 and TRBJ2-5, with TRBD1 matching over 9 bases. CDR3 length equals 16 residues. Germline V gene data show CDR1 as LNHNV and CDR2 as YYDKDF (reference sequence). V gave up 3 bases and J gave up 4 bases; unmatched junction bases: 9. In DNA, the CDR3 is TGTGCCACCAGCAGTCCGCGGGGACAGGGTCCAGAGACCCAGTACTTC. This sequence encodes CATSSPRGQGPETQYF.

This clone has just a few counts. CDR3 nucleotides: TGCAGCGTCGCAACAGGGGGCGCGGATCAGCCCCAGCATTTT. This sequence encodes CSVATGGADQPQHF. This rearrangement joins TRBV29-1 to TRBJ1-5; 9 nucleotides align to TRBD1. The V gene's germline CDR1 is SQVTM and CDR2 ANQGSEA. Trimming took 6 bases from V and 5 from J; bases not matched to a gene: 8. CDR3 length equals 14 residues.

The chain has TRBV7-2 and TRBJ1-2; TRBD1 aligns across 9 bases. The CDR3 covers 16 residues. With 4 bases clipped from V and 8 bases from J, the junction kept 14 bases outside the gene matches. CDR1 SGHTA and CDR2 FQGNSA come from the germline V gene. CDR3 amino acids: CASSSTGTGLILGYTF. As DNA, the CDR3 is TGTGCCAGCAGCTCGACCGGGACAGGGCTAATTCTGGGCTACACCTTC.

The rearrangement joins TRBV5-6 to TRBJ2-1, with a tentative D call TRBD2 (6 bases). V lost 2 bases and J 5 bases, leaving 11 bases between the germline ends. There are 14 residues in the CDR3. Germline values: CDR1 SGHDT, CDR2 YYEEEE. The CDR3 sequence: CASSFQGLDNEQFF. The DNA for the CDR3 is TGTGCCAGCAGCTTCCAGGGACTGGACAATGAGCAGTTCTTC.

The CDR3 DNA reads as TGTGCCAGCAGTGAAAGGGACAGGCGGCCCGGGGAGCTGTTTTTT. Amino acid sequence: CASSERDRRPGELFF. This chain joins TRBV6-1 and TRBJ2-2; 8 bases are shared with TRBD1. This CDR3 contains 15 residues. V was clipped by 2 bases and J by 6 bases; unmatched bases: 5. Germline V gene sequence: CDR1 MNHNS, CDR2 SASEGT.

This clone has just a few counts. Other nucleotide sequences from this sample produce the same CDR3. This chain links TRBV9 with TRBJ1-2; possibly TRBD1 for D (6 bases). The V gene lost 0 bases and the J gene lost 0 bases, with 9 bases spanning the gap. The CDR3 spans 15 residues. Germline CDR1 SGDLS, CDR2 YYNGEE. The CDR3 bases are TGTGCCAGCAGCGTAGGTACAGGGCCTAACTATGGCTACACCTTC. It encodes CASSVGTGPNYGYTF.

The chain is built from TRBV28 and TRBJ2-3; 7 bases align to TRBD1. Germline lookup yields CDR1 MDHEN and CDR2 SYDVKM. The CDR3 loop spans 14 amino acids. The junction had 5 bases not matched to a gene; V was cut back by 7 bases and J by 1 base. For the CDR3, the DNA is TGTGCCAGCATAACAGGGGCCCGCACAGATACGCAGTATTTT. Translation gives CASITGARTDTQYF.

This rearrangement joins TRBV6-5 to TRBJ2-7; possibly TRBD1 for D (6 bases). The V end was cut by 5 bases, the J end by 3 bases, with 17 bases between. Germline V gene sequence: CDR1 MNHEY, CDR2 SVGAGI. The CDR3 length is 15 residues. CDR3 sequence: CASSPQGPNLYEQYF. CDR3 in DNA: TGTGCCAGCAGTCCCCAGGGGCCGAACCTCTACGAGCAGTACTTC.